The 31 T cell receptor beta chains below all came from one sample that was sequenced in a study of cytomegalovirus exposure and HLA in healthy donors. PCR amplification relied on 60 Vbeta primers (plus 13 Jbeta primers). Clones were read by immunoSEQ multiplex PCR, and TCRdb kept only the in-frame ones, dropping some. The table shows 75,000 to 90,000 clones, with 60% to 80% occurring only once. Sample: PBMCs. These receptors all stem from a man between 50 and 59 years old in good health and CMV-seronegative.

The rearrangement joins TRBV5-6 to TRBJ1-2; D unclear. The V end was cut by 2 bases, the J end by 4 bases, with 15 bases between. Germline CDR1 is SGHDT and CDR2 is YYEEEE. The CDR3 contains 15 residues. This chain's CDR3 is CASSFQHLVGYGYTF. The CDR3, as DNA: TGTGCCAGCAGCTTTCAACATTTGGTTGGCTATGGCTACACCTTC.

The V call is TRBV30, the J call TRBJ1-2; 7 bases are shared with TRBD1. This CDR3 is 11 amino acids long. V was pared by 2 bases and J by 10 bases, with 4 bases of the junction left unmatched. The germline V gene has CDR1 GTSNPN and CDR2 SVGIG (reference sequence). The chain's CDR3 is CAWSYGTDYTF. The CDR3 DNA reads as TGTGCCTGGAGTTACGGGACAGACTACACCTTC.

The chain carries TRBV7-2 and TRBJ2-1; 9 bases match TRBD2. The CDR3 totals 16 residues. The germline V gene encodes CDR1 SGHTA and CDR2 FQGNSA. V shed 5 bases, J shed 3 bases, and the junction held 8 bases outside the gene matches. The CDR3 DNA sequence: TGTGCCAGCAGCCTTTTGCGGGGGGGCCGCTACAATGAGCAGTTCTTC. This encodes CASSLLRGGRYNEQFF.

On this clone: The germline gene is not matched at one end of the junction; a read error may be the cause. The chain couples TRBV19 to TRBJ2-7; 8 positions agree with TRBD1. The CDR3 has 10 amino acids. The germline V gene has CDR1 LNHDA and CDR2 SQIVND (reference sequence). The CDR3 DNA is TGTGCCAGTAGCCCCGGGACAGGTCTCTTC. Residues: CASSPGTGLF.

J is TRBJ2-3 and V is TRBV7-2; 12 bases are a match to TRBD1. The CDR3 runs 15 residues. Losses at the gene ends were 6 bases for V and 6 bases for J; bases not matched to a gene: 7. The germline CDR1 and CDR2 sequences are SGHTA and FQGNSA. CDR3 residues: CASRGTGGDMDTQYF. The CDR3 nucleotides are TGTGCCAGCAGAGGGACAGGGGGCGACATGGATACGCAGTATTTT.

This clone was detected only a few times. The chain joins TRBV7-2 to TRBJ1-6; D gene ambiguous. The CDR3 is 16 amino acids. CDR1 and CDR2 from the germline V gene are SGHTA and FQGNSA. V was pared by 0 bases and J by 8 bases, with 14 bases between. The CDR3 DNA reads TGTGCCAGCAGCTTAGCCCCCCTAAGAATGGATTCACCCCTCCACTTT. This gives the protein CASSLAPLRMDSPLHF.

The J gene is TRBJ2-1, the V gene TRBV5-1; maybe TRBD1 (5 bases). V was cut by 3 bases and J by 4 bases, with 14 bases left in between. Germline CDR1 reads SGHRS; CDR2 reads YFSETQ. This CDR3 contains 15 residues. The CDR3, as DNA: TGCGCCAGCAGCTCTCAGAAGACAGCTTACAATGAGCAGTTCTTC. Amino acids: CASSSQKTAYNEQFF. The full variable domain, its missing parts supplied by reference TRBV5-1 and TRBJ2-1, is KAGVTQTPRYLIKTRGQQVTLSCSPISGHRSVSWYQQTPGQGLQFLFEYFSETQRNKGNFPGRFSGRQFSNSRSEMNVSTLELGDSALYLCASSSQKTAYNEQFFGPGTRLTVL.

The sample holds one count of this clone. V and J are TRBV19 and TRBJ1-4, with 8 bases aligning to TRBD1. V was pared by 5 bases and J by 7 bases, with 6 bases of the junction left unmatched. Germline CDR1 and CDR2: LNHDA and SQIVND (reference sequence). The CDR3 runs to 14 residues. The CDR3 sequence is CASSQQGGSEKLFF. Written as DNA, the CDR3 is TGTGCCAGTAGTCAACAGGGGGGCTCTGAAAAACTGTTTTTT. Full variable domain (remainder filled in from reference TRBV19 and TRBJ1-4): DGGITQSPKYLFRKEGQNVTLSCEQNLNHDAMYWYRQDPGQGLRLIYYSQIVNDFQKGDIAEGYSVSREKKESFPLTVTSAQKNPTAFYLCASSQQGGSEKLFFGSGTQLSVL.

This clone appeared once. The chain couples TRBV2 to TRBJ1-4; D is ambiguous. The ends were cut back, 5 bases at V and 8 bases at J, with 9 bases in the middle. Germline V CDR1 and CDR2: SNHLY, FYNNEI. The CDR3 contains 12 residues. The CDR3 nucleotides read TGTGCCAGCAGTTTCGGTCTGGAAAAACTGTTTTTT. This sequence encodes CASSFGLEKLFF.

The CDR3 spells CASSQGGGDSYEQYF. The CDR3, as DNA: TGTGCCAGCAGCCAAGGCGGGGGGGACTCCTACGAGCAGTACTTC. The chain combines TRBV4-2 with TRBJ2-7; TRBD2 agrees at 9 bases. The J segment lost 0 bases and the V segment lost 1 base, leaving 1 base of the junction unmatched. CDR3 length: 15 amino acids. Germline V gives CDR1 LGHNA, CDR2 YNFKEQ.

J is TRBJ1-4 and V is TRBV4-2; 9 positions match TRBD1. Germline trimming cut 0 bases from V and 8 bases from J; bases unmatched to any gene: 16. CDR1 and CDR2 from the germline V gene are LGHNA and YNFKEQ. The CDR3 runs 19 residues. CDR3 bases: TGTGCCAGCAGCCAAGACCCCGGGACAGGGCGAATTAAGGGCGAAAAACTGTTTTTT. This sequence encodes CASSQDPGTGRIKGEKLFF.

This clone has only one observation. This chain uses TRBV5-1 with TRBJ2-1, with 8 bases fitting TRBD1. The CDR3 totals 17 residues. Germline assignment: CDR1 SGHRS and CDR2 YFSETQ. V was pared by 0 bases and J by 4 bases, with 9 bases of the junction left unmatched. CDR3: CASSLAQRTGQYNEQFF. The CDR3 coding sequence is TGCGCCAGCAGCTTGGCCCAAAGGACAGGGCAGTACAATGAGCAGTTCTTC.

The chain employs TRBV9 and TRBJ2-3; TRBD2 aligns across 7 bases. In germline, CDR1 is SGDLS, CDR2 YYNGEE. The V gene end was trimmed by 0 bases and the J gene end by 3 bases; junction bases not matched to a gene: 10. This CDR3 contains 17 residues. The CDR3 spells CASSVAGGRGRTDTQYF. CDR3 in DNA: TGTGCCAGCAGCGTAGCTGGCGGGCGGGGGAGGACAGATACGCAGTATTTT.

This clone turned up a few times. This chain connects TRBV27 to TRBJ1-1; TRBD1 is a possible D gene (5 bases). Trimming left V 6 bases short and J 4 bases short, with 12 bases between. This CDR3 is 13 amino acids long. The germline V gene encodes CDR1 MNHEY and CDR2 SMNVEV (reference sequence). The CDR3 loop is CASRPGVSTEAFF. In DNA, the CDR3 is TGTGCCAGCAGGCCGGGGGTAAGCACTGAAGCTTTCTTT.

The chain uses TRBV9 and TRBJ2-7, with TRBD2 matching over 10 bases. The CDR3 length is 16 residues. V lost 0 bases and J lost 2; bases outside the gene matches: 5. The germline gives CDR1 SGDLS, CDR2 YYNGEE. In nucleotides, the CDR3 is TGTGCCAGCAGCGTAGCCTCAGCGGGGGGGACCTACGAGCAGTACTTC. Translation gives CASSVASAGGTYEQYF.

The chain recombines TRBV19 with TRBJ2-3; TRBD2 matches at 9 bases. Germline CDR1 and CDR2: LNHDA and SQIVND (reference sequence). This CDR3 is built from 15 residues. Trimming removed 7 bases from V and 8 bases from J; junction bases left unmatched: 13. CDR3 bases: TGTGCCAGTAAGGGGCTGGGTAGCGGGGGCGGTACGCAGTATTTT. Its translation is CASKGLGSGGGTQYF.

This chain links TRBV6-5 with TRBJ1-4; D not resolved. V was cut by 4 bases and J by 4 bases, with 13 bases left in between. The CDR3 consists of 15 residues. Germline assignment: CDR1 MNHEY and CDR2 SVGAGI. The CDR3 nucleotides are TGTGCCAGCAGTTCCAAACAGACGAATAATGAAAAACTGTTTTTT. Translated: CASSSKQTNNEKLFF.

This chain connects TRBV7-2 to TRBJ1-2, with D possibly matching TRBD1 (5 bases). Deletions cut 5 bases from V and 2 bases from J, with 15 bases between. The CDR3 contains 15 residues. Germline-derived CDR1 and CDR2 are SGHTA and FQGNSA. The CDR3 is CASSPEGGGNYGYTF. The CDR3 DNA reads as TGTGCCAGCAGCCCAGAAGGCGGGGGGAACTATGGCTACACCTTC.

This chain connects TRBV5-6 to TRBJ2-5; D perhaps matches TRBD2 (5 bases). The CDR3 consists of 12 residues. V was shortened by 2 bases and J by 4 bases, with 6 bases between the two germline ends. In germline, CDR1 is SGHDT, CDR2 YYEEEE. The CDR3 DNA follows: TGTGCCAGCAGCTTAGGGAGAGAGACCCAGTACTTC. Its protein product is CASSLGRETQYF.

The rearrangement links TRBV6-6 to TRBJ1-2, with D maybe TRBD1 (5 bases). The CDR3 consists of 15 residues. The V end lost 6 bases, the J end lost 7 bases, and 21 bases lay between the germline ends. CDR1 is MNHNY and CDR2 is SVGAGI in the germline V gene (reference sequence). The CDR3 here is CASSRLLETGGGYTF. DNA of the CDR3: TGTGCCAGCAGCCGCCTTTTGGAGACGGGGGGTGGCTACACCTTC.

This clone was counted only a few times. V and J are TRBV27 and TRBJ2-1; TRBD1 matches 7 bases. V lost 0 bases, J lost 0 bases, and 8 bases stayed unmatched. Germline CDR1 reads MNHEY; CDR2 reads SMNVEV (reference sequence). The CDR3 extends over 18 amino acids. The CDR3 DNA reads TGTGCCAGCAGTTTATCGCTTGACAGGGCCAGCTCCTACAATGAGCAGTTCTTC. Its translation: CASSLSLDRASSYNEQFF.

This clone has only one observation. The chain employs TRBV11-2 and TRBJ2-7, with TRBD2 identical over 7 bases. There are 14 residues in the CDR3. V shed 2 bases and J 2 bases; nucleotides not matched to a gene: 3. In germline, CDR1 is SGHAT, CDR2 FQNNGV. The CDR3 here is CASSLPGGTYEQYF. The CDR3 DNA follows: TGTGCCAGCAGCTTACCGGGAGGCACCTACGAGCAGTACTTC.

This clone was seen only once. The DNA of the CDR3 is TGTGCCAGCAGCTTACGGCAGGGTGACTATTCACCCCTCCACTTT. Translating it yields CASSLRQGDYSPLHF. This rearrangement joins TRBV7-2 to TRBJ1-6; a weak D match, TRBD1 (5 bases). The CDR3 loop spans 15 amino acids. CDR1 is SGHTA, CDR2 FQGNSA, per germline. V dropped 2 bases and J dropped 8 bases, with 13 bases sitting between them.

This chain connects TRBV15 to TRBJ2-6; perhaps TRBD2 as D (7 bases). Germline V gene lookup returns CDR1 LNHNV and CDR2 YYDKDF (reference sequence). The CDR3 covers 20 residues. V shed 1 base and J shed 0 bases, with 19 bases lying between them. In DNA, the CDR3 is TGTGCCACCAGCAGAGCTTATCAGGGGCGGGGGCTCTCTGGGGCCAACGTCCTGACTTTC. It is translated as CATSRAYQGRGLSGANVLTF.

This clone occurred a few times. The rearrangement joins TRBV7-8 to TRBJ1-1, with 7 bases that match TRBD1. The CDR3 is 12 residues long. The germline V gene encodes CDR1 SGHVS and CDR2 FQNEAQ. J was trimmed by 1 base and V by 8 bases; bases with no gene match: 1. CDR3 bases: TGTGCCAGCGGACAGGCGAACACTGAAGCTTTCTTT. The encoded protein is CASGQANTEAFF.

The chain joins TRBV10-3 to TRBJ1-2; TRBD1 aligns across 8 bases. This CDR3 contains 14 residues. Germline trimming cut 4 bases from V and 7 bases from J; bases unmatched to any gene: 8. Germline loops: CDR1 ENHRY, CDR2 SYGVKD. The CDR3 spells CAISVDRGLGGYTF. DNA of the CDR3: TGTGCCATCAGTGTTGACAGGGGTCTCGGTGGCTACACCTTC.

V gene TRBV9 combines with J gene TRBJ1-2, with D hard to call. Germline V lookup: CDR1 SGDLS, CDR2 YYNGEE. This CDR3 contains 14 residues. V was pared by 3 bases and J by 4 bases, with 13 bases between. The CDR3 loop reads CASSADDGSYGYTF. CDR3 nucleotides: TGTGCCAGCAGCGCAGATGACGGGAGCTATGGCTACACCTTC.

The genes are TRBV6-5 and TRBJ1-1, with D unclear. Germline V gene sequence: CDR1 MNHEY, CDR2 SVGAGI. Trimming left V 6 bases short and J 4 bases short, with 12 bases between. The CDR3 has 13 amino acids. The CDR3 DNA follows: TGTGCCAGCAGACGGGTCCGGCTCACTGAAGCTTTCTTT. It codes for CASRRVRLTEAFF.

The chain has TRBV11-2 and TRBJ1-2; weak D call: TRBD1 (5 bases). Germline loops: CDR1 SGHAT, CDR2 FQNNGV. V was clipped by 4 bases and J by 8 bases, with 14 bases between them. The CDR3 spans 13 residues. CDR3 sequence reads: CASSSPDGAGYTF. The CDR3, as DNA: TGTGCCAGCAGCTCCCCCGATGGGGCGGGCTACACCTTC.

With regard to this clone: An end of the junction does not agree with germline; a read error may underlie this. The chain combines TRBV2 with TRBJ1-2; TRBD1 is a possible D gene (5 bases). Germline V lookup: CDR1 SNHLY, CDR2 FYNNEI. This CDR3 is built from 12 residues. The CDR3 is CTTQGQNYGYTF. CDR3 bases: TGCACCACCCAGGGCCAGAACTATGGCTACACCTTC.

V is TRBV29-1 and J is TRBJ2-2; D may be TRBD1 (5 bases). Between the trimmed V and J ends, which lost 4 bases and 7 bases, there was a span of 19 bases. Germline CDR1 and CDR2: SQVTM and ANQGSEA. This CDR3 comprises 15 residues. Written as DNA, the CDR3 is TGCAGCGTTGCGGTATCAATGCTCGACAGCGGGGAGCTGTTTTTT. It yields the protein CSVAVSMLDSGELFF.